This TCR beta chain was captured by sequencing in a study of beta chain features in type 1 diabetes. This CDR3 region has 13 residues. The germline CDR1 and CDR2 sequences are LNHDA and SQIVND (reference sequence). Trimming took off 4 bases at V and 1 base at J, with 5 bases between the two ends. This clone was observed a handful of times. What it binds is unknown. As every portion of the isolated RNA was reverse transcribed, the sequencing read expressed TCRB transcripts. Reads from naive, central memory and regulatory T cell samples averaged about 3.57 million. Profiling relied on immunoSEQ multiplex PCR, and the TCRdb table lists in-frame clones only, not all of them. The sample holds 150,000 to 200,000 clones, approximately 8.1% seen once. Overall study results and limits: Across all four CD4+ subsets, people with type 1 diabetes showed modestly shorter TCRB CDR3s. Sampled from patients, naive, central memory and Treg TCRB repertoires appeared more similar than those sampled from healthy donors.

Sample: central memory CD4+ T cells from blood. The TCR comes from a man aged 18 to 29 with type 1 diabetes. This rearrangement joins TRBV19 to TRBJ2-4; D is undetermined. CDR3 loop: CASSNGAKNIQYF. Written as DNA, the CDR3 is TGTGCCAGTAGTAACGGGGCCAAAAACATTCAGTACTTC.